This T cell receptor beta chain was documented in a study of PD-1 blockade in classical Hodgkin lymphoma. Study results and caveats: Newly diagnosed patients were reported to start with lower TCR diversity than healthy donors. Whoever responded completely had baseline diversity much like that seen in newly diagnosed patients. When nivolumab was started under 1 year after ASCT, patients were excluded.

Concerning this clone: Its antigen is unknown.

Some clones are missing from TCRdb's copy, which holds only in-frame ones; the method was immunoSEQ multiplex PCR. The sample holds roughly 14,000 clones; under 80% are singletons and the top ten take under 30%. Every patient was affected by relapse after autologous stem cell transplantation, while exposure to brentuximab vedotin was not uniform. The TCR sequence derives from a human donor with classical Hodgkin lymphoma. The sequencing used peripheral blood mononuclear cells (PBMCs), collected before the second cycle of nivolumab.

The CDR3 DNA reads TGTGCCAGCAGCTTGGAGGGGACAGGGAACACTGAAGCTTTCTTT. As protein: CASSLEGTGNTEAFF. The genes are TRBV7-8 and TRBJ1-1, with 8 bases aligning to TRBD1. The CDR3 has 15 residues. The junction had 4 bases not matched to a gene; V was cut back by 3 bases and J by 1 base. In germline, CDR1 is SGHVS, CDR2 FQNEAQ.